Each of the 18 T cell receptor beta chains below was sequenced from the same sample in a study of shared clonotypes between healthy human individuals. The repertoire was sequenced with immunoSEQ multiplex PCR; TCRdb's copy has only in-frame clones and lacks some. This sample has 2 million to 2.5 million clones, with around 95% found just once. The sample was naive CD4+ T cells sorted from blood. Noted subset: CD45RA+ positively selected. The source is a young man in good health.

The chain uses TRBV2 and TRBJ2-7, with 7 bases lining up with TRBD1. The germline CDR1 and CDR2 sequences are SNHLY and FYNNEI. Germline trimming cut 6 bases from V and 6 bases from J; bases unmatched to any gene: 8. CDR3 length: 13 residues. CDR3 DNA sequence: TGTGCCAGCAGCTTGACAGGGATGGGCGAGCAGTACTTC. Its translation is CASSLTGMGEQYF.

This sequence joins TRBV25-1 and TRBJ2-7, with D perhaps TRBD1 or TRBD2 (5 bases each). Germline values: CDR1 MGHDK, CDR2 SYGVNS. The V end lost 5 bases, the J end lost 4 bases, and 12 bases lay between the germline ends. The CDR3 sequence is 13 residues long. CDR3 in amino acids: CASSLGAPYEQYF. CDR3 sequence (DNA): TGTGCCAGCAGTCTCGGGGCTCCTTACGAGCAGTACTTC.

The genes are TRBV28 and TRBJ2-7, with D perhaps matching TRBD1 (6 bases). The CDR3 runs 13 residues. Germline V gene sequence: CDR1 MDHEN, CDR2 SYDVKM. V gave up 4 bases and J gave up 0 bases, with 7 bases separating them. The CDR3 here is CASSSDSSYEQYF. CDR3 nucleotides: TGTGCCAGCAGTTCGGACAGCTCCTACGAGCAGTACTTC.

The V gene is TRBV7-2, the J gene TRBJ2-1, with 8 positions matching TRBD2. CDR1 and CDR2 (germline): SGHTA, FQGNSA. CDR3 size: 13 residues. Trimming cost V 8 bases and J 4 bases; bases outside gene matches: 4. The CDR3 region is CASGLADYNEQFF. As DNA, the CDR3 is TGTGCCAGCGGACTAGCAGATTACAATGAGCAGTTCTTC.

J is TRBJ1-2 and V is TRBV5-4; possible D gene TRBD1, 5 bases. Germline V gene lookup returns CDR1 SGHNT and CDR2 YYREEE (reference sequence). The CDR3 has 14 residues. V lost 2 bases and J lost 7, with 15 bases in between. The CDR3 loop reads CASSFPGTERGYTF. CDR3 nucleotide sequence: TGTGCCAGCAGCTTTCCAGGGACGGAGCGTGGCTACACCTTC.

The rearrangement uses TRBV10-3 and TRBJ2-3; tentative D call: TRBD1 (5 bases). The CDR3 is made up of 13 amino acids. Trimming removed 7 bases at V and 2 bases at J, with 10 bases between. CDR1 and CDR2 from the germline V gene are ENHRY and SYGVKD. CDR3 loop: CAIKSGHTDTQYF. The CDR3 nucleotides are TGTGCCATCAAGTCAGGACACACAGATACGCAGTATTTT.

This chain links TRBV9 with TRBJ1-6, with unresolved D. From germline, CDR1 is SGDLS and CDR2 YYNGEE. The CDR3 extends over 15 amino acids. V lost 3 bases and J 2 bases, leaving 9 bases between the germline ends. DNA of the CDR3: TGTGCCAGCAGCGGCGAAGGAACCTATAATTCACCCCTCCACTTT. Translated: CASSGEGTYNSPLHF.

This chain links TRBV10-3 with TRBJ2-7, with TRBD2 identical over 14 bases. The CDR3 totals 14 residues. Per the germline V gene, CDR1 is ENHRY and CDR2 is SYGVKD. Losses at the gene ends were 7 bases for V and 6 bases for J; bases not matched to a gene: 5. The CDR3 DNA reads as TGTGCCATCACGCCAGGGACTAGCGGGAGCGAGCAGTACTTC. Translating it yields CAITPGTSGSEQYF.

The CDR3 is CASSQGPLSGNTIYF. The CDR3 DNA reads TGCGCCAGCAGCCAGGGTCCGCTCTCTGGAAACACCATATATTTT. V gene TRBV4-1 combines with J gene TRBJ1-3; no definite D call. Per germline, CDR1 MGHRA and CDR2 YSYEKL. The CDR3 totals 15 residues. Trimming stripped 3 bases from V and 0 bases from J, with 9 bases between.

The chain combines TRBV6-1 with TRBJ1-2, with D hard to call. The CDR3 sequence is 13 residues long. Trimming left V 2 bases short and J 8 bases short, with 12 bases between. CDR1 is MNHNS and CDR2 is SASEGT in the germline V gene. The CDR3 region is CASSEFNGRGYTF. Written as DNA, the CDR3 is TGTGCCAGCAGTGAATTTAATGGACGGGGCTACACCTTC.

The gene calls are TRBV10-3 and TRBJ2-7; maybe TRBD2 (7 bases). This CDR3 has 14 residues. Trimming stripped 11 bases from V and 2 bases from J, with 19 bases between. Germline assignment: CDR1 ENHRY and CDR2 SYGVKD. CDR3 sequence reads: CAVGSRGGTYEQYF. The CDR3 nucleotides read TGTGCCGTCGGGTCTAGGGGGGGAACCTACGAGCAGTACTTC.

The chain combines TRBV30 with TRBJ1-5; D is unresolved. V was cut by 0 bases and J by 4 bases, with 7 bases left in between. CDR3 length: 13 amino acids. Germline values: CDR1 GTSNPN, CDR2 SVGIG (reference sequence). The CDR3 coding sequence is TGTGCCTGGAGTGTAAACTATAATCAGCCCCAGCATTTT. Protein product: CAWSVNYNQPQHF. The complete variable domain, with remaining parts taken from reference TRBV30 and TRBJ1-5, reads SQTIHQWPATLVQPVGSPLSLECTVEGTSNPNLYWYRQAAGRGLQLLFYSVGIGQISSEVPQNLSASRPQDRQFILSSKKLLLSDSGFYLCAWSVNYNQPQHFGDGTRLSIL.

The chain carries TRBV14 and TRBJ2-5; D gene uncertain. V was cut by 4 bases and J by 4 bases, with 13 bases left in between. CDR3 size: 14 residues. Germline lookup yields CDR1 SGHDN and CDR2 FVKESK. This CDR3 is CASSRGRPPETQYF. In nucleotides, the CDR3 is TGTGCCAGCAGCCGAGGACGGCCTCCAGAGACCCAGTACTTC.

This clone was found once. V usage is TRBV28 and J usage is TRBJ2-7, with D hard to call. The CDR3 loop spans 12 amino acids. V was pared by 5 bases and J by 0 bases, with 5 bases between. Germline values: CDR1 MDHEN, CDR2 SYDVKM. CDR3: CASSGRSYEQYF. DNA for the CDR3: TGTGCCAGCAGTGGACGCTCCTACGAGCAGTACTTC.

This clone has a handful of counts. Other DNA sequences from this sample encode an identical CDR3 as well. The chain uses TRBV2 and TRBJ1-5, with 7 bases aligning to TRBD1. Germline V gives CDR1 SNHLY, CDR2 FYNNEI. Unmatched junction bases numbered 2, after V lost 4 bases and J lost 2 bases. This CDR3 region has 14 residues. CDR3 loop: CASSAGGGNQPQHF. CDR3 nucleotide sequence: TGTGCCAGCAGTGCAGGGGGTGGCAATCAGCCCCAGCATTTT.

This chain connects TRBV7-9 to TRBJ1-4; D gene uncertain. The CDR3 is made up of 14 amino acids. Germline V gene lookup returns CDR1 SEHNR and CDR2 FQNEAQ (reference sequence). Trimming took 2 bases from V and 8 from J, leaving 12 bases between them. The CDR3 here is CASSLRTEAEKLFF. The CDR3 nucleotides are TGTGCCAGCAGCTTACGAACCGAGGCGGAAAAACTGTTTTTT.

The chain joins TRBV2 to TRBJ2-7; possibly TRBD2 for D (6 bases). The CDR3 consists of 14 residues. Trimming removed 6 bases at V and 2 bases at J, with 14 bases between. Germline V gene sequence: CDR1 SNHLY, CDR2 FYNNEI. For the CDR3, the DNA is TGTGCCAGCAGGGGACTGAAGAAGCCCTACGAGCAGTACTTC. It yields the protein CASRGLKKPYEQYF.

CDR3 sequence: CAWSRNPQGSGRKSPLHF. CDR3 sequence (DNA): TGTGCCTGGAGTCGAAACCCACAGGGGAGCGGGAGAAAATCACCCCTCCACTTT. This sequence joins TRBV30 and TRBJ1-6, with 7 nucleotides matching TRBD1. CDR3 length: 18 residues. The trim removed 2 bases at V and 10 bases at J, leaving 20 bases unmatched. Germline V lookup: CDR1 GTSNPN, CDR2 SVGIG (reference sequence).